This TCR beta chain was profiled in a study of identical twins. The study's findings and limits: Modelling underestimated the level of out-of-frame TCR alpha sharing observed in monozygotic twins. Diverse VJ usage suggested most zero-insertion clonotypes were not invariant T cells. Whereas memory repertoires showed no such difference, abundant cord blood beta clonotypes carried fewer insertions.

The CDR3 is made up of 12 amino acids. Germline CDR1 and CDR2: SGHRS and YFSETQ. Trimming stripped 6 bases from V and 5 bases from J, with 12 bases between. TCRdb processed the 5' RACE reads anew with MiXCR; each CDR3 protein has one entry. This sample yields around 290,000 distinct CDR3 sequences, of which roughly 10% are seen a single time; about 7.1% belongs to the top ten. Notes on this clonotype: Its target is not known.

These data also featured in a second study, about yellow fever vaccine responses in identical twins. That work contributes: A vaccine T cell response that seemed partly convergent and partly personalized was reported in twins.

The chain couples TRBV5-1 to TRBJ2-7; D is possibly TRBD1 (5 bases). Material for sequencing was CD8+ T cells sorted from blood. This TCR was recovered from a woman between 18 and 29 years old in good health. CDR3 amino acids: CASTELGDEQYF. The CDR3 coding sequence is TGCGCCAGCACCGAATTAGGGGACGAGCAGTACTTC.